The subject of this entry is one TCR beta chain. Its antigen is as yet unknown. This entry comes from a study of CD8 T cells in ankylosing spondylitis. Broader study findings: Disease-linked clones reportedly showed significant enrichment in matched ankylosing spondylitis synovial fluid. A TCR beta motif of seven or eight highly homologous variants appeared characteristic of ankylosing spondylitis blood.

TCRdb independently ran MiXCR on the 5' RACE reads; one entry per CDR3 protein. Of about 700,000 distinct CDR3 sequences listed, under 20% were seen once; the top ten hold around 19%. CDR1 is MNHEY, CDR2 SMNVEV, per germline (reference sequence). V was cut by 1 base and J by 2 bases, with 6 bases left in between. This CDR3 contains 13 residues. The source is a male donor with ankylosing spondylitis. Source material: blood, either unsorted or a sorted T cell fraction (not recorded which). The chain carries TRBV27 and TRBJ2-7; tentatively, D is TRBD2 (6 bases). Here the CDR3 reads CASSLWGAYEQYF. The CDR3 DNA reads TGTGCCAGCAGTTTATGGGGGGCCTACGAGCAGTACTTC.